The 24 T cell receptor beta chains presented below share a single source sample, sequenced in a study of cytomegalovirus exposure and HLA in healthy donors. The study ran its PCR with 60 Vbeta and 13 Jbeta primers. TCRdb's copy holds only in-frame clones and misses some; the assay was immunoSEQ multiplex PCR. Found here are about 110,000 clones, roughly 15% of them singletons; the top ten hold about 0.79%. What was sequenced was PBMCs. The receptors come from a female donor in good health and CMV-seronegative.

The gene calls are TRBV30 and TRBJ2-3, with TRBD2 matching over 10 bases. The V segment lost 4 bases and the J segment 5 bases; nucleotides outside the gene matches: 9. CDR3 size: 15 residues. Germline CDR1 and CDR2: GTSNPN and SVGIG (reference sequence). The CDR3 nucleotides read TGTGCCTGGACTTTAGGCCCTAGCGGGGGAGATACGCAGTATTTT. Protein product: CAWTLGPSGGDTQYF.

J is TRBJ1-5 and V is TRBV23-1, with D tentatively TRBD1 (5 bases). TRBV23-1 is labeled an ORF, and its function is uncertain. The V end lost 2 bases, the J end lost 4 bases, and 9 bases lay between the germline ends. The CDR3 loop spans 14 amino acids. In nucleotides, the CDR3 is TGCGCCAGCAGTCAACCACAGGCTAATCAGCCCCAGCATTTT. Translating gives CASSQPQANQPQHF.

This chain joins TRBV28 and TRBJ2-7, with D perhaps matching TRBD1 (6 bases). Germline lookup yields CDR1 MDHEN and CDR2 SYDVKM. The CDR3 covers 14 residues. Trimming left V 4 bases short and J 6 bases short, with 16 bases between. CDR3 residues: CASSSRQDGGEQYF. As DNA, the CDR3 is TGTGCCAGCAGTTCCCGACAGGATGGGGGCGAGCAGTACTTC.

The rearrangement links TRBV18 to TRBJ1-3, with 11 nucleotides matching TRBD1. J was trimmed by 4 bases and V by 7 bases; bases with no gene match: 9. The CDR3 loop spans 16 amino acids. Germline CDR1 reads KGHSH; CDR2 reads LQKENI. The CDR3 loop reads CASLSDRGLAGNTIYF. CDR3 DNA sequence: TGTGCCAGCTTATCGGACAGGGGGCTCGCAGGAAACACCATATATTTT.

The chain couples TRBV6-5 to TRBJ2-7; 8 bases match TRBD1. The CDR3 is 14 amino acids. Germline V gene data show CDR1 as MNHEY and CDR2 as SVGAGI. The ends lost 2 bases at V and 2 bases at J; junction bases unmatched: 2. The CDR3 here is CASSYLQGAYEQYF. Here the CDR3 DNA reads TGTGCCAGCAGTTACCTACAGGGGGCCTACGAGCAGTACTTC.

The V call is TRBV6-5, the J call TRBJ2-3; 9 nucleotides match TRBD2. Germline V lookup: CDR1 MNHEY, CDR2 SVGAGI. The CDR3 has 14 residues. V was clipped by 5 bases and J by 7 bases; unmatched bases: 7. CDR3 nucleotides: TGTGCCAGCAGTGGAGCGGGGGGCTCAAATACGCAGTATTTT. This sequence encodes CASSGAGGSNTQYF.

On this clone: One end of the junction fails to match germline, which may point to a read error. The chain uses TRBV7-2 and TRBJ2-1; tentatively, D is TRBD1 (6 bases). The CDR3 runs 20 residues. Germline V gene lookup returns CDR1 SGHTA and CDR2 FQGNSA. DNA for the CDR3: TGTGCCAGTAGCTTAGCCCCACACCACCTAACAGGGAGCTCCTACAATGAGCAGTTCTTC. Amino acids: CASSLAPHHLTGSSYNEQFF.

A few counts support this clone. The rearrangement links TRBV27 to TRBJ1-2; D not certain. Germline V gene sequence: CDR1 MNHEY, CDR2 SMNVEV (reference sequence). The CDR3 is 13 residues long. V was cut by 5 bases and J by 0 bases, with 7 bases left in between. The CDR3 reads CASSTEPNYGYTF. The CDR3, as DNA: TGTGCCAGCAGTACAGAGCCTAACTATGGCTACACCTTC.

This clone was counted only a few times. The chain uses TRBV28 and TRBJ2-7; 8 positions match TRBD2. This CDR3 spans 14 amino acids. Trimming removed 5 bases from V and 5 bases from J; junction bases left unmatched: 8. Germline-derived CDR1 and CDR2 are MDHEN and SYDVKM. The DNA for the CDR3 is TGTGCCAGCAGTAGAGCGGGAGTTGCGGACGAGCAGTACTTC. Protein product: CASSRAGVADEQYF.

The rearrangement links TRBV29-1 to TRBJ2-1, with 7 bases that match TRBD2. There are 14 residues in the CDR3. Germline CDR1 and CDR2: SQVTM and ANQGSEA. The trim removed 5 bases at V and 0 bases at J, leaving 4 bases unmatched. This CDR3 is CSVSASGSYNEQFF. In DNA form, the CDR3 reads TGCAGCGTTTCGGCTAGCGGCTCCTACAATGAGCAGTTCTTC.

The V call is TRBV6-1, the J call TRBJ2-7; TRBD2 is a possible D gene (8 bases). CDR1 MNHNS and CDR2 SASEGT come from the germline V gene. The V end was cut by 9 bases, the J end by 0 bases, with 18 bases between. The CDR3 has 15 amino acids. The CDR3 coding sequence is TGTGCCAGTAATTTAGCGGGACAGAGCTCCTACGAGCAGTACTTC. Protein: CASNLAGQSSYEQYF.

This clone has only a few counts. J is TRBJ2-5 and V is TRBV7-6, with 11 bases matching TRBD1. V lost 5 bases to trimming and J lost 2 bases; unmatched junction nucleotides: 1. Germline V CDR1 and CDR2: SGHVS, FNYEAQ. The CDR3 length is 14 residues. CDR3 sequence (DNA): TGTGCCAGCAGCCGGGACAGGGGGCAAGAGACCCAGTACTTC. Its translation is CASSRDRGQETQYF.

This clone turned up a few times. The chain carries TRBV7-2 and TRBJ1-2, with D perhaps matching TRBD1 (5 bases). Germline CDR1 is SGHTA and CDR2 is FQGNSA. CDR3 length equals 13 residues. Trimming removed 1 base at V and 4 bases at J, with 7 bases between. The DNA for the CDR3 is TGTGCCAGCAGCTTAGGACAGCCCTATGGCTACACCTTC. Protein: CASSLGQPYGYTF. The full variable domain, rest sourced from reference TRBV7-2 and TRBJ1-2, is GAGVSQSPSNKVTEKGKDVELRCDPISGHTALYWYRQSLGQGLEFLIYFQGNSAPDKSGLPSDRFSAERTGGSVSTLTIQRTQQEDSAVYLCASSLGQPYGYTFGSGTRLTVV.

This clone was observed a few times. V is TRBV15 and J is TRBJ1-5; possible D gene TRBD1, 6 bases. The CDR3 consists of 16 residues. Germline CDR1 reads LNHNV; CDR2 reads YYDKDF (reference sequence). With 0 bases removed from V and 5 bases from J, the gap between germline ends came to 14 bases. The CDR3 reads CATSRDRSGAYQPQHF. The CDR3 DNA follows: TGTGCCACCAGCAGAGATCGGTCAGGGGCTTATCAGCCCCAGCATTTT.

V and J are TRBV7-9 and TRBJ1-6; D unresolved. This CDR3 contains 15 residues. The V end was cut by 6 bases, the J end by 7 bases, with 16 bases between. Germline-derived CDR1 and CDR2 are SEHNR and FQNEAQ (reference sequence). As DNA, the CDR3 is TGTGCCAGCAGAGCTAACATAGTTAGCAATTCACCCCTCCACTTT. Protein sequence: CASRANIVSNSPLHF.

The V and J genes are TRBV6-5 and TRBJ2-7; 8 positions agree with TRBD1. V lost 6 bases and J lost 3; bases outside the gene matches: 7. Germline CDR1 is MNHEY and CDR2 is SVGAGI. The CDR3 runs 14 residues. CDR3 coding DNA: TGTGCCAGCAGCTCCAAAGGACAGGGCTACGAGCAGTACTTC. This codes for CASSSKGQGYEQYF.

The chain combines TRBV29-1 with TRBJ2-1; no clear D gene. V was shortened by 3 bases and J by 0 bases, with 6 bases between the two germline ends. Germline values: CDR1 SQVTM, CDR2 ANQGSEA. The CDR3 is 13 amino acids. The CDR3 spells CSVDSFSYNEQFF. In nucleotides, the CDR3 is TGCAGCGTTGACTCCTTCTCCTACAATGAGCAGTTCTTC.

About this clone itself: Other DNA variants within this sample encode the same CDR3. This chain uses TRBV5-1 with TRBJ1-1; weak D call: TRBD1 (6 bases). V was shortened by 0 bases and J by 0 bases, with 9 bases between the two germline ends. The CDR3 covers 15 residues. Germline loops: CDR1 SGHRS, CDR2 YFSETQ. CDR3: CASSLAPGVNTEAFF. DNA for the CDR3: TGCGCCAGCAGCTTGGCCCCAGGGGTGAACACTGAAGCTTTCTTT.

The chain is built from TRBV10-3 and TRBJ1-1; 8 nucleotides align to TRBD1. The CDR3 has 14 amino acids. Looked up from germline, CDR1 is ENHRY and CDR2 is SYGVKD. Germline trimming cut 10 bases from V and 4 bases from J; bases unmatched to any gene: 11. CDR3 region: CATALTGVGTEAFF. In DNA form, the CDR3 reads TGTGCCACCGCCCTGACAGGGGTGGGCACTGAAGCTTTCTTT.

V is TRBV4-1 and J is TRBJ2-3, with D uncertain. This CDR3 is built from 16 residues. The germline V and J ends were trimmed by 1 base and 2 bases, with 13 bases remaining between them. In germline, CDR1 is MGHRA, CDR2 YSYEKL. CDR3 protein: CASSQVEILNTDTQYF. CDR3 DNA: TGCGCCAGCAGCCAAGTCGAGATTCTGAACACAGATACGCAGTATTTT.

This clone was seen more than once but under ten times. The V gene is TRBV6-9, the J gene TRBJ2-7; 12 nucleotides align to TRBD1. The CDR3 is 15 amino acids. V gave up 3 bases and J gave up 6 bases; unmatched junction bases: 6. Per germline, CDR1 MNHGY and CDR2 SVAAGI. The CDR3 loop is CASSYLRDRGLEQYF. The CDR3 DNA sequence: TGTGCCAGCAGTTACCTAAGGGACAGGGGGCTCGAGCAGTACTTC.

This clone has only a few counts. The chain has TRBV7-8 and TRBJ1-1; the D is unclear. Germline CDR1 and CDR2: SGHVS and FQNEAQ. This CDR3 is built from 18 residues. The V and J ends lost 2 bases and 3 bases respectively, with 22 bases between them. The CDR3 nucleotides read TGTGCCAGCAGCTTAAACATCCGGGCGGGGATCGCGGACACTGAAGCTTTCTTT. Its protein product is CASSLNIRAGIADTEAFF.

The V gene is TRBV15, the J gene TRBJ1-4; a possible D gene is TRBD1 (5 bases). The germline V and J ends were trimmed by 5 bases and 7 bases, with 14 bases remaining between them. In germline, CDR1 is LNHNV, CDR2 YYDKDF (reference sequence). The CDR3 has 14 amino acids. This CDR3 is CATSQGGGGEKLFF. CDR3 DNA sequence: TGTGCCACCAGCCAGGGCGGGGGGGGTGAAAAACTGTTTTTT. Using reference TRBV15 and TRBJ1-4 for the parts outside the CDR3, the full variable domain is DAMVIQNPRYQVTQFGKPVTLSCSQTLNHNVMYWYQQKSSQAPKLLFHYYDKDFNNEADTPDNFQSRRPNTSFCFLDIRSPGLGDTAMYLCATSQGGGGEKLFFGSGTQLSVL.

This clone was counted only a few times. J is TRBJ2-7 and V is TRBV6-5, with 7 bases lining up with TRBD1. Germline V lookup: CDR1 MNHEY, CDR2 SVGAGI. V was pared by 5 bases and J by 10 bases, with 11 bases of the junction left unmatched. The CDR3 runs to 13 residues. The CDR3 is CASSTQQGTAQYF. CDR3 DNA sequence: TGTGCCAGCAGTACCCAACAGGGGACGGCTCAGTACTTC.